Listed here is a single T cell receptor beta chain. Its cognate antigen is unknown. PCR employed 60 Vbeta and 13 Jbeta primers. TCRdb's copy holds only in-frame clones and misses some; the assay was immunoSEQ multiplex PCR. Recorded for this sample: about 110,000 clones. This sample is part of a study of cytomegalovirus exposure and HLA in healthy donors. Study observations and caveats: In a later analysis, approximately 15,000 TCR beta sequences were associated with HLA alleles at 0.05 false discovery rate. CMV serostatus alone was available as immune exposure information.

CDR3 size: 12 residues. V lost 6 bases, J lost 6 bases, and 12 bases lay in between. CDR1 and CDR2 (germline): SGHNT, YYREEE (reference sequence). The chain employs TRBV5-4 and TRBJ2-5; maybe TRBD2 (5 bases). Specimen: PBMCs. The TCR originated in a man aged 40-55 years in good health and CMV-seropositive. CDR3: CASTPDSQTQYF. The CDR3 DNA reads TGTGCCAGCACCCCGGACTCGCAGACCCAGTACTTC.